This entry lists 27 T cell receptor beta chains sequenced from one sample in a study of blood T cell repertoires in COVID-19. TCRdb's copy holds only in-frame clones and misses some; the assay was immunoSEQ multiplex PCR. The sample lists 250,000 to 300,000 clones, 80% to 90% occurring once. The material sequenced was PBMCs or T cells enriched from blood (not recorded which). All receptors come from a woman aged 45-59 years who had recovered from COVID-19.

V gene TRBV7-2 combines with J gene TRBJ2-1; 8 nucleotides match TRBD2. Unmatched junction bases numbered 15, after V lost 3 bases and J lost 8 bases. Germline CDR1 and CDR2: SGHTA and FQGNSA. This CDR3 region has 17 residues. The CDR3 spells CASSLRGGRPLIDEQFF. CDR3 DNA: TGTGCCAGCAGCTTGCGGGGCGGGAGGCCGCTAATCGATGAGCAGTTCTTC.

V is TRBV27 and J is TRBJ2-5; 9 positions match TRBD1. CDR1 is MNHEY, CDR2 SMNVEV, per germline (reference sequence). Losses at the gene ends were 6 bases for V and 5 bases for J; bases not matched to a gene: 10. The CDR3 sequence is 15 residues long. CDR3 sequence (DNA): TGTGCCAGCAGGACGGGACAGGGATTGGGGGAGACCCAGTACTTC. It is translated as CASRTGQGLGETQYF.

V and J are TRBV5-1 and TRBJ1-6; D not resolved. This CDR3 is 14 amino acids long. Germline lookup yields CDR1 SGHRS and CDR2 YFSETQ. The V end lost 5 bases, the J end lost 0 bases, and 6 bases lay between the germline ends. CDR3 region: CASSEPSYNSPLHF. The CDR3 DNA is TGCGCCAGCAGTGAGCCCTCCTATAATTCACCCCTCCACTTT.

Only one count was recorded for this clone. The CDR3: CASSQGTSGRNEQFF. The CDR3, as DNA: TGTGCCAGCAGCCAAGGGACTAGCGGGAGGAATGAGCAGTTCTTC. The chain carries TRBV3-1 (or the pseudogene TRBV3-2) and TRBJ2-1; 14 positions match TRBD2. V shed 1 base, J shed 7 bases, and the junction held 0 bases outside the gene matches. Germline lookup yields CDR1 LGHDT and CDR2 YNNKEL (reference sequence). The CDR3 consists of 15 residues.

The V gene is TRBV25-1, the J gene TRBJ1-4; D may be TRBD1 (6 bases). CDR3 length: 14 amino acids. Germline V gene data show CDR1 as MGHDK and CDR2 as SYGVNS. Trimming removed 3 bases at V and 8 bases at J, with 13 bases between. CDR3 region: CASSELWGQEKLFF. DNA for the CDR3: TGTGCCAGCAGTGAGCTATGGGGGCAAGAAAAACTGTTTTTT.

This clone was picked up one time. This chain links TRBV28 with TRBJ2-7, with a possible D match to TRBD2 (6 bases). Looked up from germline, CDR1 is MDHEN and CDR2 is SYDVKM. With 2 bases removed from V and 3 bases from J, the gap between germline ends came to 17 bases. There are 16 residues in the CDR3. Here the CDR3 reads CASSLIPGVPYYEQYF. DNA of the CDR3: TGTGCCAGCAGTTTAATACCGGGGGTTCCTTACTACGAGCAGTACTTC.

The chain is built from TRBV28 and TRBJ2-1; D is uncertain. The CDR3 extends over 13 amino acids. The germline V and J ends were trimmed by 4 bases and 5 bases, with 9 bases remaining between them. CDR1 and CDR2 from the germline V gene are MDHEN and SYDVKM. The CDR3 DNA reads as TGTGCCAGCAGTTCCGGTTTTGACAATGAGCAGTTCTTC. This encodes CASSSGFDNEQFF.

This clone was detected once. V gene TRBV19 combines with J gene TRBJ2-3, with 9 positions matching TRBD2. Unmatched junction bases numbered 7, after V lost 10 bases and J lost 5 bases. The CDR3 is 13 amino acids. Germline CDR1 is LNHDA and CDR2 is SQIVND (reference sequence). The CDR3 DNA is TGTGCCATCGCTAGCGGGATGGGAGATACGCAGTATTTT. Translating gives CAIASGMGDTQYF.

The CDR3 DNA follows: TGCGCCAGCAGCTCCGGGGGTAGCTCTGGGGCCAACGTCCTGACTTTC. This encodes CASSSGGSSGANVLTF. The chain couples TRBV5-1 to TRBJ2-6; TRBD2 might be the D (6 bases). The CDR3 is 16 residues long. From germline, CDR1 is SGHRS and CDR2 YFSETQ. V dropped 3 bases and J dropped 0 bases, with 10 bases sitting between them.

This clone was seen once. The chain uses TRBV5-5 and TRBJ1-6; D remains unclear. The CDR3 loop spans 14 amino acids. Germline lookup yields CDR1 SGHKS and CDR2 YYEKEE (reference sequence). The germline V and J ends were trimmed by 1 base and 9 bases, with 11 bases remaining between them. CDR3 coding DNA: TGTGCCAGCAGCTTGCTTGGAGACTCTTCACCCCTCCACTTT. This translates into CASSLLGDSSPLHF.

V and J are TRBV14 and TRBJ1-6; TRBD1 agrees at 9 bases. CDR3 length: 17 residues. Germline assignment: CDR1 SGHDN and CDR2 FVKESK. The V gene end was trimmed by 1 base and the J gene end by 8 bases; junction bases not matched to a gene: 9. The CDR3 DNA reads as TGTGCCAGCAGCCAAGCCAAGCCGGGACAGGGCCATTCACCCCTCCACTTT. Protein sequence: CASSQAKPGQGHSPLHF.

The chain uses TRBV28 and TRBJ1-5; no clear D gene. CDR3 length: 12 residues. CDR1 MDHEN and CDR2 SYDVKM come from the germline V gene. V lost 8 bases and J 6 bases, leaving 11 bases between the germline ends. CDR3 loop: CASGGPSQPQHF. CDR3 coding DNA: TGTGCCAGCGGAGGCCCTAGTCAGCCCCAGCATTTT.

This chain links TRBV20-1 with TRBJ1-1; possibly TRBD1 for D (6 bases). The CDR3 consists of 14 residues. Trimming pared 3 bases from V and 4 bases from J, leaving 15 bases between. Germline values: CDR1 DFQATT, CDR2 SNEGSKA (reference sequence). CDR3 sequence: CSASNHRAVTEAFF. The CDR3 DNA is TGCAGTGCTAGTAATCACAGGGCTGTCACTGAAGCTTTCTTT.

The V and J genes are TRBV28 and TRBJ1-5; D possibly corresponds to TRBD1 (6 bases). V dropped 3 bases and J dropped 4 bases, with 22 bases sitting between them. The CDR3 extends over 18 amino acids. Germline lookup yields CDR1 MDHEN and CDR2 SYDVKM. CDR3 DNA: TGTGCCAGCAGTTTTAGCGGGCCGAGCAGGGGCGGAAATCAGCCCCAGCATTTT. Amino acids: CASSFSGPSRGGNQPQHF.

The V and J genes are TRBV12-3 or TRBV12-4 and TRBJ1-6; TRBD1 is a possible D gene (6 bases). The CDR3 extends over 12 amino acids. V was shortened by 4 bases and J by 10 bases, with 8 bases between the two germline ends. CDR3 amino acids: CASSSTGSPLHF. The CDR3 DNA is TGTGCCAGCAGTTCGACAGGATCACCCCTCCACTTT.

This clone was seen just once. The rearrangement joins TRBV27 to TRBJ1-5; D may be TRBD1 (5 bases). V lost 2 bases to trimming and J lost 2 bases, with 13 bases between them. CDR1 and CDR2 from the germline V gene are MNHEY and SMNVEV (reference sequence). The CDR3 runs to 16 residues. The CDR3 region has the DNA TGTGCCAGCAGTTTAAGAGGACATCTTGGCAATCAGCCCCAGCATTTT. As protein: CASSLRGHLGNQPQHF.

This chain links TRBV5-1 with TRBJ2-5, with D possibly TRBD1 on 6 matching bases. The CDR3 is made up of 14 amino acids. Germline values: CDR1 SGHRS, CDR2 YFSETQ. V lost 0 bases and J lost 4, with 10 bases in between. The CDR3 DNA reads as TGCGCCAGCAGCTTGGATGGGGGCGTAGAGACCCAGTACTTC. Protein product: CASSLDGGVETQYF.

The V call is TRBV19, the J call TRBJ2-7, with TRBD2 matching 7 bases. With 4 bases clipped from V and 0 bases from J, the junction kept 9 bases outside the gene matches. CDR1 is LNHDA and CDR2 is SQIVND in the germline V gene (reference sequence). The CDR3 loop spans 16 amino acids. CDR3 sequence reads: CASSRGGGPLSYEQYF. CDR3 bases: TGTGCCAGTAGTAGGGGGGGAGGGCCCCTCTCCTACGAGCAGTACTTC.

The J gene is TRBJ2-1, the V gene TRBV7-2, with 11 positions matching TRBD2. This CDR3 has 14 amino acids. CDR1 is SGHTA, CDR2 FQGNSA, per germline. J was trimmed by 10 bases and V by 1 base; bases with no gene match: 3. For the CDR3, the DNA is TGTGCCAGCAGCTTAGGGACTAGCGGGTTAGAGCAGTTCTTC. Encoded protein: CASSLGTSGLEQFF.

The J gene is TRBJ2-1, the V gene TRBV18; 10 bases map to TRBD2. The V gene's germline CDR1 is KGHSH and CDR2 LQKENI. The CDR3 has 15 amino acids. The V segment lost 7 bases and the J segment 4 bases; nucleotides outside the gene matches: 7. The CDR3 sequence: CASLIGLAAYNEQFF. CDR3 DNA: TGTGCCAGCTTAATCGGACTAGCGGCTTACAATGAGCAGTTCTTC.

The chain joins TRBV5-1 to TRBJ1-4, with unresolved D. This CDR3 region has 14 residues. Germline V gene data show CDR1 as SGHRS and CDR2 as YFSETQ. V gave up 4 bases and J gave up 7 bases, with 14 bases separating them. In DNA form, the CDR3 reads TGCGCCAGCAGCGCGGGAACGGACCCTGAAAAACTGTTTTTT. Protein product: CASSAGTDPEKLFF.

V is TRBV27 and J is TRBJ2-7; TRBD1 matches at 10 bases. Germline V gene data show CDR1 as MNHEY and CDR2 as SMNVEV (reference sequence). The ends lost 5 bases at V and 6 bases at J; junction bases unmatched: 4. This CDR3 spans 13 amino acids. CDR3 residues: CASSPRDRGEQYF. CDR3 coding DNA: TGTGCCAGCAGTCCCCGGGACAGGGGCGAGCAGTACTTC.

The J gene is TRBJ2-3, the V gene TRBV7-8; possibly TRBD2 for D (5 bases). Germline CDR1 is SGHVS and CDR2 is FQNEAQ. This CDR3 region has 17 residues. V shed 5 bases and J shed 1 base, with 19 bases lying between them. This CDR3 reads CASSEITSGFGTDTQYF. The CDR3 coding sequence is TGTGCCAGCAGCGAAATTACATCGGGGTTTGGCACAGATACGCAGTATTTT.

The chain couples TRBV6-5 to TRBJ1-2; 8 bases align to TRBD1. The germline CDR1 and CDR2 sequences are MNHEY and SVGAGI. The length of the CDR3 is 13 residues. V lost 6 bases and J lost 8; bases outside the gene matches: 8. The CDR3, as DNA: TGTGCCAGCAGGGGGGACAGGTTTGACGGCTACACCTTC. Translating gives CASRGDRFDGYTF.

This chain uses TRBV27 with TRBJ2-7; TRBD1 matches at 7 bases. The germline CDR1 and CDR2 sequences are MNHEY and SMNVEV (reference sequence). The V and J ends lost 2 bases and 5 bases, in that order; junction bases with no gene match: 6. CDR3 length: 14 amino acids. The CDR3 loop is CASSLDRVSHEQYF. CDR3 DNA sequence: TGTGCCAGCAGTTTAGACAGGGTATCCCACGAGCAGTACTTC.

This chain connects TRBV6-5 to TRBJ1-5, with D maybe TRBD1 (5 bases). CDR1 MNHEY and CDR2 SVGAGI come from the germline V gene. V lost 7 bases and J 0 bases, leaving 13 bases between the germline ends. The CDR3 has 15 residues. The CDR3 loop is CASIPTDPSNQPQHF. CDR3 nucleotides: TGTGCCAGCATCCCGACAGATCCTAGCAATCAGCCCCAGCATTTT.

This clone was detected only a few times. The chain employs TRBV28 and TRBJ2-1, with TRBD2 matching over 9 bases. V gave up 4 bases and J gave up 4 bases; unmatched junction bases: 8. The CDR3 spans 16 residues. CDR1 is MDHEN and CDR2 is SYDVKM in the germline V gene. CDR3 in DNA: TGTGCCAGCAGTTCGACAGGAACTAGCGGGTACAATGAGCAGTTCTTC. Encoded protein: CASSSTGTSGYNEQFF.